The entry that follows covers one T cell receptor beta chain sequence. The record originates from a study of cytomegalovirus exposure and HLA in healthy donors. The PCR was carried out with 60 Vbeta primers and 13 Jbeta primers. Clones were sequenced by immunoSEQ multiplex PCR, and TCRdb holds only the in-frame ones, with some missing. Found here are 90,000 to 140,000 clones, just under 80% of them singletons; the top ten hold 1% to 1.5%. Per the germline V gene, CDR1 is SGHNT and CDR2 is YYREEE (reference sequence). The CDR3 covers 15 residues. The V and J ends lost 1 base and 0 bases respectively, with 11 bases between them.

The sample was PBMCs. This rearrangement joins TRBV5-4 to TRBJ2-7; D is undetermined. The receptor was derived from a young man in good health and CMV-seronegative. CDR3 loop: CASSLRSFSSYEQYF. The CDR3 DNA reads TGTGCCAGCAGCTTGCGTTCTTTTAGCTCCTACGAGCAGTACTTC.